The next 26 T cell receptor beta chains were all read from a single sample in a study of T-cell memory formation after mild COVID-19. TCRdb reprocessed the 5' RACE reads via MiXCR and lists one record per CDR3 protein. The profile shows a few hundred thousand distinct CDR3 sequences, 25% to 30% of them singletons. The sequencing sample was made of PBMCs or a T cell subset sorted from them (not recorded which). The receptors were gathered from an adult woman who had mild COVID-19 (a few samples of this study predate the infection). Cell type and time point are not known.

V and J are TRBV29-1 and TRBJ2-5; 9 nucleotides align to TRBD1. The J segment lost 4 bases and the V segment lost 7 bases, leaving 7 bases of the junction unmatched. CDR1 is SQVTM, CDR2 ANQGSEA, per germline. The CDR3 spans 13 residues. The CDR3 nucleotides read TGCAGCGCGGCACAGGGGGCGGGAGAGACCCAGTACTTC. Translated: CSAAQGAGETQYF.

This clonotype was counted between two and nine times. J is TRBJ2-7 and V is TRBV11-1, with D maybe TRBD1 (6 bases). Germline CDR1 SGHAT, CDR2 FQDESV (reference sequence). The CDR3 is 13 residues long. V was clipped by 5 bases and J by 2 bases, with 10 bases between them. The CDR3 region is CASSRDTPYEQYF. The CDR3 DNA is TGTGCCAGCAGCCGGGACACCCCCTACGAGCAGTACTTC. The whole variable domain, remainder taken from reference TRBV11-1 and TRBJ2-7, is EAEVAQSPRYKITEKSQAVAFWCDPISGHATLYWYRQILGQGPELLVQFQDESVVDDSQLPKDRFSAERLKGVDSTLKIQPAELGDSAMYLCASSRDTPYEQYFGPGTRLTVT.

The chain combines TRBV29-1 with TRBJ2-3; TRBD2 matches at 7 bases. There are 14 residues in the CDR3. The germline V gene has CDR1 SQVTM and CDR2 ANQGSEA. With V trimmed by 5 bases and J by 5 bases, 10 bases remained unmatched. This chain's CDR3 is CSVRDSGFVDTQYF. DNA for the CDR3: TGCAGCGTTAGGGATAGCGGGTTTGTAGATACGCAGTATTTT.

This rearrangement joins TRBV2 to TRBJ1-2, with 7 bases identical to TRBD1. This CDR3 spans 14 amino acids. CDR1 is SNHLY, CDR2 FYNNEI, per germline. V lost 2 bases, J lost 4 bases, and 4 bases stayed unmatched. The CDR3 DNA reads as TGTGCCAGCAGTGAAAGGGGACAGATCTATGGCTACACCTTC. Amino acid sequence: CASSERGQIYGYTF. The full variable domain, completed using reference TRBV2 and TRBJ1-2, is EPEVTQTPSHQVTQMGQEVILRCVPISNHLYFYWYRQILGQKVEFLVSFYNNEISEKSEIFDDQFSVERPDGSNFTLKIRSTKLEDSAMYFCASSERGQIYGYTFGSGTRLTVV.

This rearrangement joins TRBV5-1 to TRBJ2-7, with D possibly being TRBD1 (5 bases). The CDR3 length is 13 residues. Germline values: CDR1 SGHRS, CDR2 YFSETQ. V gave up 3 bases and J gave up 3 bases, with 10 bases separating them. CDR3 in amino acids: CASSSTVSYEQYF. Written as DNA, the CDR3 is TGCGCCAGCAGCTCGACAGTGAGCTACGAGCAGTACTTC.

The sample holds a few counts of this clonotype. The rearrangement joins TRBV19 to TRBJ2-1; D uncertain. V was cut by 6 bases and J by 3 bases, with 9 bases left in between. CDR1 and CDR2 (germline): LNHDA, SQIVND (reference sequence). CDR3 length equals 13 residues. DNA for the CDR3: TGTGCCAGTAGCGTGACTTACTACAATGAGCAGTTCTTC. Amino acids: CASSVTYYNEQFF.

The chain is built from TRBV18 and TRBJ1-4; D call uncertain. The CDR3 extends over 14 amino acids. Trimming took 5 bases from V and 2 from J, leaving 9 bases between them. Germline V gene lookup returns CDR1 KGHSH and CDR2 LQKENI. The CDR3 loop reads CASSTGLTNEKLFF. The CDR3 coding sequence is TGTGCCAGCTCAACGGGGTTGACTAATGAAAAACTGTTTTTT. Combining the CDR3 with reference TRBV18 and TRBJ1-4 gives the whole variable domain NAGVMQNPRHLVRRRGQEARLRCSPMKGHSHVYWYRQLPEEGLKFMVYLQKENIIDESGMPKERFSAEFPKEGPSILRIQQVVRGDSAAYFCASSTGLTNEKLFFGSGTQLSVL.

This chain connects TRBV5-6 to TRBJ2-7; TRBD2 is a possible D gene (5 bases). The CDR3 sequence is 12 residues long. CDR1 is SGHDT and CDR2 is YYEEEE in the germline V gene. V was clipped by 4 bases and J by 4 bases, with 9 bases between them. CDR3 in amino acids: CASSERLYEQYF. The CDR3 coding sequence is TGTGCCAGCAGCGAGCGGCTATACGAGCAGTACTTC.

This chain uses TRBV4-1 with TRBJ1-4; no firm D call. The length of the CDR3 is 16 residues. The germline V and J ends were trimmed by 10 bases and 1 base, with 19 bases remaining between them. Germline CDR1 MGHRA, CDR2 YSYEKL. The DNA for the CDR3 is TGCGCCACCAAGCCCCGGGGAAGTGGAACTAATGAAAAACTGTTTTTT. Its protein is CATKPRGSGTNEKLFF.

The chain couples TRBV20-1 to TRBJ2-1; unclear D gene. CDR1 and CDR2 (germline): DFQATT, SNEGSKA (reference sequence). The CDR3 runs to 11 residues. The CDR3 protein is CSGWAYNEQFF. In DNA form, the CDR3 reads TGCAGCGGGTGGGCATACAATGAGCAGTTCTTC.

This rearrangement joins TRBV7-6 to TRBJ2-3; D is unclear. Per the germline V gene, CDR1 is SGHVS and CDR2 is FNYEAQ. The germline V and J ends were trimmed by 0 bases and 0 bases, with 10 bases remaining between them. There are 16 residues in the CDR3. The CDR3 protein is CASSLAASLSTDTQYF. CDR3 coding DNA: TGTGCCAGCAGCTTAGCGGCTTCCCTCAGCACAGATACGCAGTATTTT.

The table lists this clonotype with a few counts. The chain joins TRBV2 to TRBJ2-7, with a weak D call TRBD2 (6 bases). Trimming took 8 bases from V and 5 from J, leaving 19 bases between them. Germline lookup yields CDR1 SNHLY and CDR2 FYNNEI. This CDR3 has 14 amino acids. CDR3 nucleotides: TGTGCCAGCGGCCCTAGAAGACTAGGGCACGAGCAGTACTTC. Its protein product is CASGPRRLGHEQYF. The whole variable domain, filled in from reference TRBV2 and TRBJ2-7, reads EPEVTQTPSHQVTQMGQEVILRCVPISNHLYFYWYRQILGQKVEFLVSFYNNEISEKSEIFDDQFSVERPDGSNFTLKIRSTKLEDSAMYFCASGPRRLGHEQYFGPGTRLTVT.

This clonotype was detected a few times. This chain connects TRBV29-1 to TRBJ2-5, with D hard to call. The CDR3 runs 12 residues. From germline, CDR1 is SQVTM and CDR2 ANQGSEA. V dropped 4 bases and J dropped 5 bases, with 11 bases sitting between them. The DNA of the CDR3 is TGCAGCGTTGTGGCCGGTTGGGAGACCCAGTACTTC. Its protein product is CSVVAGWETQYF.

This clonotype turned up a few times. The gene calls are TRBV20-1 and TRBJ2-7, with 9 nucleotides matching TRBD1. This CDR3 is built from 14 residues. The V segment lost 3 bases and the J segment 5 bases; nucleotides outside the gene matches: 8. The germline V gene encodes CDR1 DFQATT and CDR2 SNEGSKA (reference sequence). The CDR3 coding sequence is TGCAGTGCTAGCGGGACAGGGATGCCAAACGAGCAGTACTTC. Amino acid sequence: CSASGTGMPNEQYF.

This clonotype was seen more than once but under ten times. The chain recombines TRBV5-4 with TRBJ2-1; D tentatively fits TRBD1 or TRBD2 (5 bases each). CDR1 SGHNT and CDR2 YYREEE come from the germline V gene (reference sequence). Trimming removed 2 bases at V and 10 bases at J, with 10 bases between. The CDR3 runs 12 residues. The CDR3 here is CASSLRDREQFF. The DNA for the CDR3 is TGTGCCAGCAGCTTACGGGACCGAGAGCAGTTCTTC.

The sample holds a few counts of this clonotype. The chain recombines TRBV5-1 with TRBJ2-7; D remains unclear. V was cut by 0 bases and J by 2 bases, with 9 bases left in between. The CDR3 totals 14 residues. Germline CDR1 and CDR2: SGHRS and YFSETQ. Here the CDR3 reads CASSLASSAYEQYF. CDR3 DNA: TGCGCCAGCAGCTTGGCGTCGTCCGCCTACGAGCAGTACTTC.

This clonotype has more than one count but fewer than ten. The chain joins TRBV4-1 to TRBJ2-7; D uncertain. This CDR3 is built from 11 residues. CDR1 MGHRA and CDR2 YSYEKL come from the germline V gene. Trimming shortened V by 6 bases and J by 5 bases, and 8 bases separated the two germline ends. CDR3 in DNA: TGCGCCAGCAGTCGGTCCGACGAGCAGTACTTC. It yields the protein CASSRSDEQYF.

J is TRBJ1-1 and V is TRBV4-3; D is ambiguous. Germline loops: CDR1 LGHNA, CDR2 YSLEER. The CDR3 spans 13 residues. Trimming took off 3 bases at V and 5 bases at J, with 10 bases between the two ends. The CDR3 sequence is CASSHDQRTEAFF. The CDR3 nucleotides are TGCGCCAGCAGCCATGACCAAAGGACTGAAGCTTTCTTT.

The J gene is TRBJ2-1, the V gene TRBV7-9, with 13 bases that match TRBD2. The CDR3 spans 15 residues. Germline values: CDR1 SEHNR, CDR2 FQNEAQ (reference sequence). Germline trimming cut 5 bases from V and 9 bases from J; bases unmatched to any gene: 7. The CDR3 nucleotides are TGTGCCAGCAGCCAGCGGACTAGCGGGAGAAGTGAGCAGTTCTTC. It yields the protein CASSQRTSGRSEQFF.

This clonotype turned up a few times. This chain connects TRBV4-1 to TRBJ1-5; 7 positions agree with TRBD1. Germline-derived CDR1 and CDR2 are MGHRA and YSYEKL. Losses at the gene ends were 2 bases for V and 5 bases for J; bases not matched to a gene: 3. The CDR3 loop spans 14 amino acids. This chain's CDR3 is CASSQRQGDQPQHF. For the CDR3, the DNA is TGCGCCAGCAGCCAAAGACAGGGTGATCAGCCCCAGCATTTT.

The chain uses TRBV7-8 and TRBJ2-1; no definite D call. Germline V gene data show CDR1 as SGHVS and CDR2 as FQNEAQ. The CDR3 runs to 14 residues. Deletions cut 2 bases from V and 5 bases from J, with 10 bases between. In DNA, the CDR3 is TGTGCCAGCAGCTTAAAAAAATCCCACAATGAGCAGTTCTTC. Residues: CASSLKKSHNEQFF.

The chain combines TRBV6-5 with TRBJ1-1; D uncertain. The ends were cut back, 7 bases at V and 4 bases at J, with 10 bases in the middle. Germline V CDR1 and CDR2: MNHEY, SVGAGI. The CDR3 length is 12 residues. The CDR3 loop reads CASTTRGTEAFF. The DNA of the CDR3 is TGTGCCAGCACCACCCGGGGCACTGAAGCTTTCTTT.

This clonotype has more than one count but fewer than ten. CDR3 loop: CASSVVSGKETQYF. The CDR3, as DNA: TGTGCCAGCAGCGTCGTTAGCGGGAAAGAGACCCAGTACTTC. The chain couples TRBV7-9 to TRBJ2-5, with 8 bases matching TRBD2. This CDR3 has 14 residues. Unmatched junction bases numbered 5, after V lost 5 bases and J lost 3 bases. Germline V gene sequence: CDR1 SEHNR, CDR2 FQNEAQ (reference sequence). The full variable domain, completed using reference TRBV7-9 and TRBJ2-5, is DTGVSQNPRHKITKRGQNVTFRCDPISEHNRLYWYRQTLGQGPEFLTYFQNEAQLEKSRLLSDRFSAERPKGSFSTLEIQRTEQGDSAMYLCASSVVSGKETQYFGPGTRLLVL.

The chain recombines TRBV29-1 with TRBJ1-1; 11 positions agree with TRBD1. This CDR3 has 15 amino acids. The V gene's germline CDR1 is SQVTM and CDR2 ANQGSEA. V trimming: 4 bases; J trimming: 1 base; junction bases outside the gene matches: 5. The DNA for the CDR3 is TGCAGCGTTGTCGGACAGGGGGCGGGGAACACTGAAGCTTTCTTT. Residues: CSVVGQGAGNTEAFF.

The V gene is TRBV20-1, the J gene TRBJ1-5; D perhaps matches TRBD1 (6 bases). CDR1 DFQATT and CDR2 SNEGSKA come from the germline V gene (reference sequence). V was pared by 6 bases and J by 4 bases, with 10 bases between. This CDR3 comprises 12 residues. This CDR3 reads CSAPRGNQPQHF. CDR3 DNA sequence: TGCAGTGCCCCCAGGGGTAATCAGCCCCAGCATTTT.

Only a few counts were recorded for this clonotype. The CDR3 coding sequence is TGTGCCAGCAGCTCTGGAGCGGGGGGGCCCCAAGAGACCCAGTACTTC. Translation: CASSSGAGGPQETQYF. The rearrangement joins TRBV5-5 to TRBJ2-5, with TRBD2 matching over 10 bases. CDR3 length: 16 amino acids. V lost 3 bases to trimming and J lost 1 base; unmatched junction nucleotides: 6. Germline assignment: CDR1 SGHKS and CDR2 YYEKEE (reference sequence).